What follows is one TCR beta chain and its context. Its specificity is unknown. The sample belongs to a study of beta chain features in type 1 diabetes. Broader study findings: A moderate, significant TCRB CDR3 shortening appeared in type 1 diabetes across four CD4+ subsets.

Investigators reverse transcribed all isolated RNA, so they sequenced expressed TCRB transcripts. Profiled with immunoSEQ multiplex PCR; TCRdb holds only in-frame clones, not every one. The sample lists 25,000 to 30,000 clones; less than 70% were seen once. This CDR3 region has 13 residues. Germline V CDR1 and CDR2: SQVTM, ANQGSEA. The junction had 5 bases not matched to a gene; V was cut back by 6 bases and J by 1 base. The V and J genes are TRBV29-1 and TRBJ2-7; TRBD1 agrees at 8 bases. The sample taken for sequencing was Tregs from blood. The source is a woman aged 25-40 years with type 1 diabetes. The CDR3 DNA reads as TGCAGCGTGAATGACAGGGGATCCTACGAGCAGTACTTC. Its protein product is CSVNDRGSYEQYF.